The T cell receptor (beta chain) under discussion was sequenced for a study of blood T cells in healthy people across ages (dated by TCRdb to the mid-2010s). In the study overall: Template switching captured roughly one uniquely barcoded TCR beta cDNA molecule per two T cells in model experiments. The donors were divided into four age groups: young (average around 17 years), middle-aged (approximately 39), aged (roughly 60) and long-lived (more than 75). Age-related changes in TCR beta repertoire diversity were measured in the study by deep sequencing normalized with unique cDNA molecular identifiers. To avoid experimental bias, donors of different ages were spread randomly across the sequencing lanes. Using the same blood draw, the study looked at two additional independent replicas of 1 million unique cDNA reads for two donors, one aged 18 to 30 and the other aged 80 or older. General findings and caveats noted by the study authors: Because donor CMV infection status was unknown, age-related changes in expanded clonotypes were potentially confounded. Bulk unsorted PBMC profiling prevented conclusive comparison of naive and antigen-experienced compartments. A strong correlation was found between observed TCR beta diversity and the percentage of naive T cells measured by flow cytometry. As age increased, observed TCR beta diversity per million T cells dropped in a roughly linear way, and a significant reduction was already evident by age around 41. Compared with the aged group, the long-lived group had more naive CD4+ T cells, fewer expanded clones and increased TCR diversity, suggesting age selection. Estimates of total diversity based on one million sequenced T cells were considered lower bounds and underestimates.

Donors were approximately 42 systemically healthy Caucasian individuals from Russia aged 6 to 90 years. Each donor gave about 9.7 milliliters of peripheral blood, drawn into EDTA-treated Vacutainer tubes. Ficoll-Paque density-gradient centrifugation was used to isolate PBMCs, with at least 7 million per sample. Trizol reagent was used to extract total RNA from PBMCs, with at least 6 micrograms per sample. For every donor, flow cytometry on a PBMC aliquot measured the percentage of naive CD45RAhigh/CD27high T cells. This clonotype was counted between two and nine times. It lacks a known antigen. No quality values exist for individual bases; no much larger clone is one base distant. CDR3 length: 12 amino acids, cysteine to phenylalanine. Only the CDR3 DNA is retained, 36 bases long and in frame from the first base. From a lookup of the germline V gene, CDR1 and CDR2 are ENHRY and SYGVKD. Trimming removed 4 bases from V and 1 base from J, leaving 4 bases between the germline ends.

The library was prepared using 5' RACE. Data came from an Illumina HiSeq 2500. A second about 7 to 12 cycle PCR used a sample-barcoded 5' primer and a J-beta primer mix. A template-switch 5' adaptor carrying 12 random nucleotides introduced a unique molecular identifier onto each TCR beta cDNA molecule. At least 2.5 million CDR3-containing paired-end reads were obtained from each sample. All of the RNA was converted into first-strand cDNA using the Mint cDNA synthesis kit, with a TRBC-specific oligonucleotide serving as the primer. All cDNA was treated with uracil-DNA glycosylase and then went through a first 18-cycle PCR with the universal primers M1SS and BC2_uni_R. Under the source paper's analysis protocol: For normalization, 1 million high-quality reads, each with a distinct molecular identifier, were randomly selected from each sample. Reads with shared molecular identifiers were discarded instead of being binned into consensus sequences. MiTCR, with a Q25 quality threshold and the strictest error-elimination algorithm, was used for CDR3 identification, clonotype clustering and error correction. Lower-bound total TCR beta diversity was estimated with a nonparametric unseen species model using Euler transformation. The public reads were quality trimmed at Q25 with fastp and then assembled into clones with MiXCR by TCRdb, keeping productive beta chains. CDR3 protein sequences are deduplicated, and each keeps its most common genes and DNA. TCRdb's processing, not the authors', yielded these V and J calls. Counted in this sample were nearly 1 million distinct CDR3 sequences; roughly 50% of them appeared once. The ten largest clones capture about 22% of the sample.

The sequenced material came from blood. This receptor was taken from an older woman in good health. The chain is encoded by TRBV10-3 joined to TRBJ1-1; there is no confident call for the D gene. Here is the DNA: TGTGCCATCAGTGGATCGAACACTGAAGCTTTCTTT. Its protein is CAISGSNTEAFF.